This entry is about one T cell receptor beta chain. TCRdb reprocessed the RT-PCR reads with MiXCR, giving one entry per CDR3 protein. The table records fewer than 250,000 distinct CDR3 sequences, under 15% of them present only once. The data belong to a study of response to subunit inactivated influenza vaccine. Sample: CD8+ T cells sorted from PBMCs, taken about 5 days after vaccination. The sequence was obtained from a man in his forties or fifties who received an inactivated influenza vaccine.

The CDR3 nucleotides are TGTGCCAGCAGTTACTCTCTAATTGGAGAGACCCAGTACTTC. This encodes CASSYSLIGETQYF. This rearrangement joins TRBV6-2 or TRBV6-3 to TRBJ2-5; D uncertain. This CDR3 comprises 14 residues. The V gene lost 0 bases and the J gene lost 4 bases, with 9 bases spanning the gap. Germline values: CDR1 MNHEY, CDR2 SVGEGT.